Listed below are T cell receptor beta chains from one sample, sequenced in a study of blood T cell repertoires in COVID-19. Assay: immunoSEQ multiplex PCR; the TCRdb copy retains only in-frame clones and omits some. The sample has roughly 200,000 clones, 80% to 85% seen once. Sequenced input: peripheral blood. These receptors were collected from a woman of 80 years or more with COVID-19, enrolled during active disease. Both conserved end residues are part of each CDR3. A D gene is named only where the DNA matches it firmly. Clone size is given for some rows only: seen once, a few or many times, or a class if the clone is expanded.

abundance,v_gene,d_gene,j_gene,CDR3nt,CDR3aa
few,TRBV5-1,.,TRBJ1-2,TGCGCCAGCAGCTACGTAGTCTCTGGTTTGGATGGCTACACCTTC,CASSYVVSGLDGYTF
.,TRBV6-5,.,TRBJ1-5,TGTGCCAGCAGTTCCGGGAGTAACAATCAGCCCCAGCATTTT,CASSSGSNNQPQHF
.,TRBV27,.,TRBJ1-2,TGTGCCAGCAGTTTGAGCCGGAACTATGGCTACACCTTC,CASSLSRNYGYTF
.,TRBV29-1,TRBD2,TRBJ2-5,TGCAGCGTTGCCGGGACTAGCGGGAGGGGGAGGGAGACCCAGTACTTC,CSVAGTSGRGRETQYF
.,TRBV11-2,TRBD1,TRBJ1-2,TGTGCCAGCAGCTTAAGAGGGGGCGAGGGTAACTATGGCTACACCTTC,CASSLRGGEGNYGYTF
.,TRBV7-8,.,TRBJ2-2,TGTGCCAGCAGCTTAGAGGGGCGGACGAACACCGGGGAGCTGTTTTTT,CASSLEGRTNTGELFF
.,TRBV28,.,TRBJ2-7,TGTGCCAGCAGTTCCCCCGGCGCCGAGGGAACTTCCTACGAGCAGTACTTC,CASSSPGAEGTSYEQYF
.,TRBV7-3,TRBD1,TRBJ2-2,TGTGCCAGCAGCGTGACGGGACAGGGAGGACCCACCGGGGAGCTGTTTTTT,CASSVTGQGGPTGELFF
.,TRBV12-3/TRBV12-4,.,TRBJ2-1,TGTGCCAGCAGCGTTTCCTACAATGAGCAGTTCTTC,CASSVSYNEQFF
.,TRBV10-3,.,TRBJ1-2,TGTGCCATCAGTGAGTTGCAGACAAACTATGGCTACACCTTC,CAISELQTNYGYTF
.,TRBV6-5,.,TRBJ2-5,TGTGCCAGCTACACTACAGGGTTGGGGACCCAGTACTTC,CASYTTGLGTQYF
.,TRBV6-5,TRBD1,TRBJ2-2,TGTGCCAGCAAGATAGGGGGCATAACCGGGGAGCTGTTTTTT,CASKIGGITGELFF
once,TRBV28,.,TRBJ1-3,TGTGCCAGCTCTAGACCGGGGGGCTCTGGAAACACCATATATTTT,CASSRPGGSGNTIYF
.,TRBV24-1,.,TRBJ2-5,TGTGCCACCAGTGATGACTCGACTAGTGAAGAGACCCAGTACTTC,CATSDDSTSEETQYF
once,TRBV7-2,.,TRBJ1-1,TGTGCCAGCAGCTGGACGGGAAAAGAAGCTTTCTTT,CASSWTGKEAFF
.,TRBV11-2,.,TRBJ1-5,TGTGCCAGCAGCCCGGGACTTAGCAATCAGCCCCAGCATTTT,CASSPGLSNQPQHF